This TCR beta chain is drawn from a study of T cells in women clearing cervical HPV infection (dated by TCRdb to 2016 to 2018). Study-wide context: The cases were about two dozen women with histologically confirmed HPV16-related CIN3 or worse, and 2 of those women had invasive cancers. Median age was 34 years in cases versus just over 37 in controls, and baseline characteristics did not differ significantly. This exploratory proof-of-principle case-control study, nested within the Guanacaste HPV Natural History Study in Costa Rica, compared TCR repertoires among women with different cervical HPV16 outcomes. Since HLA typing was available for only a few women, HLA type could not be ruled out as a confounder. Cases and controls were matched on age within five years and on year of sample collection. Blood from cases was drawn at the visit where the lesion was first identified, while blood from controls was drawn once the infection was no longer detected. Quality controls consisted of five blinded duplicates per group, for a total of roughly 60 samples made up of roughly 50 participants and about 10 replicates. The controls were around 26 women whose single incident HPV16 infection cleared within 12 months with no development of precancer or cancer. For cases, a median interval of roughly 150 days, with an interquartile range of about 80 to 200 days, was observed between lesion detection and blood sampling. In the parent cohort, around 9,900 women aged 18 or older were enrolled in Guanacaste, Costa Rica, during about 1993 to 1995 and then followed for less than 8 years. Points the paper makes about the study in general: Because T-cell numbers per sample were unknown, differences in richness could reflect varying T-cell content rather than repertoire biology. The cross-sectional design could not show whether associations preceded infection or resulted from it; effector/memory subsets and HPV-specific T cells were not isolated. Significantly higher TCR repertoire richness was observed in CIN3+ cases than in controls across sequencing depths, whereas no difference in evenness was found. Cases were distinguished from controls with an estimated AUC of 0.65 to 0.85 by random forest classifiers combining richness and V gene abundances.

Every participant had a single incident cervical HPV16 infection, and women with prevalent HPV16 infections were excluded. Cervical HPV DNA was detected with MY09/MY11 PCR, and genotyping was done by dot-blot hybridization. More than 14 mL of heparinized blood were centrifuged, and the buffy coat was split into aliquots, frozen at -30 degrees C, and then kept at -80 degrees C. QIAGEN kits were used to extract genomic DNA from the buffy coat specimens. As regards this clone: The specificity of this receptor is unknown.

TCR beta CDR3 regions were amplified by multiplex PCR using the immunoSEQ assay from an average of around 1,200 ng genomic DNA per sample. The assay corrected primer bias using a complete synthetic TCR repertoire to establish an amplification baseline. The amplicons were sequenced using the Illumina platform. The authors' analysis ran thus. Sequences were error-corrected by clustering with frequency ratios and a modified nearest-neighbor algorithm, then analyzed in the immunoSEQ Analyzer with IMGT gene definitions. At each rarefaction depth, TCR richness and evenness were averaged across 20 rarefaction repeats, and samples with fewer sequences than that depth were excluded. V, D and J gene relative abundances were compared between groups with Wilcoxon rank sum tests, applying FDR correction. An intraclass correlation of about 96% for TCR richness and an average of around 82% across 66 gene segments were obtained from the blinded duplicates. TCRdb carries this immuneACCESS record with in-frame sequences only. Its versions omit some clonotypes, under half of them owing to an unresolved V gene in the studies checked, with the rest unexplained. That table is the source of V, J and clone size, and D and trimming were worked out from the DNA. This sample's clone table shows roughly 24,000 clones. Together, the top ten hold 4.5% to 5% of the sample.

The sequence derives from a woman aged 18 to 75 with a cervical HPV16 infection that either progressed to CIN3+ or cleared (not recorded which). What was sequenced was blood buffy coat.

The CDR3 is CATSRQVVAASTSTDTQYF. CDR3 DNA (partial): TGTGCCACCAGCAGACAAGTAGTGGCGGCTTCTACTAGCACAGATACG. The receptor chain draws on TRBV15 and TRBJ2-3; no confident D gene assignment can be made. The read stops 3 residues short of the end of the CDR3; the missing end is completed from the germline J gene. V lost 2 bases and J lost 0 bases; the stretch between them is 21 bases long. CDR3 length: 19 amino acids, cysteine to phenylalanine. Of the CDR3's DNA, 48 bases were read; they are in frame from base 1. From a lookup of the germline V gene (reference sequence), CDR1 and CDR2 are LNHNV and YYDKDF.